The 2 T cell receptor beta chains reported below all come from one sample, sequenced in a study of beta chain features in type 1 diabetes. Of the isolated RNA, all was reverse transcribed, and so the sequenced material was expressed TCRB transcripts. Here immunoSEQ multiplex PCR was the method, and the copy in TCRdb shows in-frame clones only, minus some. The sample includes more than 300,000 clones, over 10% of them seen just once. The sequencing input was naive CD4+ T cells from blood. Every receptor here comes from a man aged 18-30 years in good health.

This chain links TRBV9 with TRBJ2-3; D possibly corresponds to TRBD2 (6 bases). The germline V gene has CDR1 SGDLS and CDR2 YYNGEE. Trimming removed 6 bases from V and 0 bases from J, with 20 bases in between. This CDR3 region has 17 residues. The CDR3 sequence: CASNLLGGTASTDTQYF. CDR3 coding DNA: TGTGCCAGCAATCTCCTCGGCGGGACCGCTAGCACAGATACGCAGTATTTT.

The chain carries TRBV30 and TRBJ2-1, with 7 bases that match TRBD2. The CDR3 has 14 amino acids. The germline gives CDR1 GTSNPN, CDR2 SVGIG (reference sequence). The V and J ends lost 2 bases and 5 bases, in that order; junction bases with no gene match: 6. CDR3: CAWSRERDDNEQFF. The CDR3 DNA is TGTGCCTGGAGTAGAGAGCGGGACGACAATGAGCAGTTCTTC.